This TCR beta chain was observed in a study of T cells in women clearing cervical HPV infection. The overall study: Control women cleared a single incident HPV16 infection within 12 months. Notes on the study in general: Cases and controls were distinguished at AUC around 0.8 by richness and V genes. CIN3+ cases had significantly higher TCR repertoire richness than controls, but evenness did not differ. Cases carried less TRBV6-7 than controls: approximately 0.1% versus 0.16%.

Comments on this clone: The target antigen is unknown. The CDR3 goes on 3 residues after the read ends, and that part is filled in from the germline J gene.

The CDR3 totals 15 residues. Trimming removed 1 base from V and 6 bases from J, with 13 bases in between. Germline CDR1 and CDR2: SQVTM and ANQGSEA. The method was immunoSEQ multiplex PCR; TCRdb's version includes in-frame clones alone and lacks a portion of them. The sample includes 20,000 to 25,000 clones. The chain carries TRBV29-1 and TRBJ1-6; D remains unclear. This TCR was recovered from a woman between 18 and 69 years old with a cervical HPV16 infection that either progressed to CIN3+ or cleared (not recorded which). Sequenced material: blood buffy coat. The sequenced part of the CDR3 DNA is TGCAGCGTTGAAGTGGAGGGTAACGGTAATTCACCC. It specifies CSVEVEGNGNSP. The entire CDR3 protein is CSVEVEGNGNSPLHF.